These 7 T cell receptor beta chains were sequenced from one sample in a study of blood T cells in healthy people across ages. Then a second PCR, running about 6 to 12 cycles, was carried out with a sample-barcoded 5' primer and a J-beta primer mix. TCRdb fed the 5' RACE reads into MiXCR, producing one record per CDR3 protein. Among about 580,000 distinct CDR3 sequences listed, around 50% were seen once. Sequencing used blood. These TCRs come from a man older than 75 in good health.

This clonotype was detected once. The V and J genes are TRBV13 and TRBJ2-7, with 9 bases fitting TRBD1. V shed 4 bases, J shed 4 bases, and the junction held 8 bases outside the gene matches. The CDR3 sequence is 15 residues long. Germline-derived CDR1 and CDR2 are PRHDT and FYEKMQ (reference sequence). The CDR3 reads CASSSGGTGKYEQYF. In DNA form, the CDR3 reads TGTGCCAGCAGCTCAGGTGGGACAGGGAAGTACGAGCAGTACTTC.

There are a few counts of this clonotype. This may be a read error, as it is one base from a much larger clone. The rearrangement uses TRBV6-5 and TRBJ2-7; the D gene is possibly TRBD2 (5 bases). Trimming cost V 5 bases and J 3 bases, with 14 bases left between them. Germline assignment: CDR1 MNHEY and CDR2 SVGAGI. The CDR3 is made up of 14 amino acids. The CDR3 DNA reads TGTGCCAGCAGTGCCTGGAGAGGGAGCTACGAGCAGTACTTC. This encodes CASSAWRGSYEQYF.

Turning to this clonotype: A clone one base away is much larger, so this may be a read error. This chain's CDR3 is CASRVFDAQYF. The CDR3 DNA reads as TGTGCCAGCAGGGTGTTCGATGCGCAGTATTTT. V usage is TRBV6-5 and J usage is TRBJ2-3; no reliable D call. The CDR3 spans 11 residues. The V gene lost 6 bases and the J gene lost 10 bases, with 11 bases spanning the gap. Per the germline V gene, CDR1 is MNHEY and CDR2 is SVGAGI.

The gene calls are TRBV5-1 and TRBJ2-6; no definite D call. This CDR3 spans 15 amino acids. The V and J ends lost 7 bases and 0 bases respectively, with 11 bases between them. The V gene's germline CDR1 is SGHRS and CDR2 YFSETQ. The chain's CDR3 is CASLDGHSGANVLTF. The DNA of the CDR3 is TGCGCCAGCCTGGACGGCCACTCTGGGGCCAACGTCCTGACTTTC.

In this sample, this clonotype turned up a few times. The rearrangement joins TRBV7-9 to TRBJ2-7, with D unresolved. V shed 3 bases and J shed 2 bases, with 8 bases lying between them. CDR3 length: 13 residues. The germline V gene encodes CDR1 SEHNR and CDR2 FQNEAQ (reference sequence). The CDR3 region is CASSFPGPYEQYF. DNA for the CDR3: TGTGCCAGCAGCTTTCCCGGACCCTACGAGCAGTACTTC.

This clonotype came up a few times. The chain is built from TRBV4-1 and TRBJ1-5; D call uncertain. Germline assignment: CDR1 MGHRA and CDR2 YSYEKL. Between the trimmed V and J ends, which lost 1 base and 10 bases, there was a span of 8 bases. The CDR3 totals 12 residues. CDR3 in amino acids: CASSQGEGPQHF. DNA of the CDR3: TGCGCCAGCAGCCAAGGTGAAGGCCCCCAGCATTTT.

In this sample, this clonotype turned up a few times. V and J are TRBV20-1 and TRBJ1-1; maybe TRBD1 (5 bases). Germline V gives CDR1 DFQATT, CDR2 SNEGSKA (reference sequence). The CDR3 length is 16 residues. V lost 0 bases, J lost 1 base, and 15 bases lay in between. In DNA form, the CDR3 reads TGCAGTGCTAGAGATCAGGGATGGGTGAAGAACACTGAAGCTTTCTTT. It is translated as CSARDQGWVKNTEAFF.